A selection of T cell receptor beta chains follows, all from one sample in a study of shared clonotypes between healthy human individuals. The protocol was immunoSEQ multiplex PCR, while the TCRdb copy is restricted to in-frame clones and leaves out a portion. The sample has about 1.5 million clones, around 97% seen once. The sample taken for sequencing was naive CD4+ T cells sorted from blood. These receptors were obtained from a man aged 25 to 40 in good health. Each CDR3 is given with its conserved first and last residue. The D gene is left open where the match is weak.

V gene	J gene	D gene	CDR3 DNA	CDR3 protein
TRBV9	TRBJ1-4	.	TGTGCCAGCAGCCCAAGAGGAGGTCAGGGTGGTGAAAAACTGTTTTTT	CASSPRGGQGGEKLFF
TRBV27	TRBJ2-7	TRBD2	TGTGCCAGCCATCGAACTAGCGGGATACTTAGGAACGAGCAGTACTTC	CASHRTSGILRNEQYF
TRBV2	TRBJ2-2	.	TGTGCCAGCAGAAGCAGCCAGAGGGGCCGAAACACCGGGGAGCTGTTTTTT	CASRSSQRGRNTGELFF
TRBV4-1	TRBJ1-4	.	TGCGCCAGCAGCCAAGGGTCACAAGAAAAACTGTTTTTT	CASSQGSQEKLFF
TRBV27	TRBJ2-1	TRBD2	TGTGCCAGCAGACTAGCGGGAGGTTGGAATGAGCAGTTCTTC	CASRLAGGWNEQFF
TRBV28	TRBJ1-5	.	TGTGCCAGCAGTTTTTCAAGAGTTCAGCCCCAGCATTTT	CASSFSRVQPQHF
TRBV5-1	TRBJ2-7	TRBD1	TGCGCCAGCAACCGGGACAGAGCTTCCTACGAGCAGTACTTC	CASNRDRASYEQYF
TRBV6-1	TRBJ1-2	.	TGTGCCAGCAGTGAGCGGAGGAATCGCTACACCTTC	CASSERRNRYTF
TRBV28	TRBJ2-3	.	TGTGCCAGCAGTTTACCGGGAGTCACAGATACGCAGTATTTT	CASSLPGVTDTQYF
TRBV5-6	TRBJ1-3	.	TGTGCCAGCAGCTTGTTTTTCAGGGACCAAAACACCATATATTTT	CASSLFFRDQNTIYF
TRBV5-1	TRBJ1-1	.	TGCGCCAGCAGCACGGACAGATTGAACACTGAAGCTTTCTTT	CASSTDRLNTEAFF
TRBV30	TRBJ2-1	TRBD1	TGTGCCTGGAGTCCCGGGACAGTTTCCAATGAGCAGTTCTTC	CAWSPGTVSNEQFF
TRBV2	TRBJ2-1	TRBD1	TGTGCCACAGACCGCAGGGGGCTGAATGAGCAGTTCTTC	CATDRRGLNEQFF
TRBV10-3	TRBJ2-3	TRBD1	TGTGCCATCAGTGAGTCGAAAGCCCCAGGGACAGGGAACACAGATACGCAGTATTTT	CAISESKAPGTGNTDTQYF
TRBV29-1	TRBJ1-1	.	TGCAGCGTTGACTCAGAGGGTGGGGCTGTGAACACTGAAGCTTTCTTT	CSVDSEGGAVNTEAFF
TRBV5-1	TRBJ2-7	.	TGCGCCAGCTCCGAGGGGAGGAACGAGCAGTACTTC	CASSEGRNEQYF
TRBV5-4	TRBJ1-3	TRBD1	TGTGCCAGCAGCCCTGACAGGGGCTCTGGAAACACCATATATTTT	CASSPDRGSGNTIYF
TRBV28	TRBJ2-7	.	TGTGCCAGCAGGGGAATTTTGGACGAGCAGTACTTC	CASRGILDEQYF
TRBV5-1	TRBJ2-1	.	TGCGCCAGCAGCACGACAGAGCCCTCCTACAATGAGCAGTTCTTC	CASSTTEPSYNEQFF
TRBV7-2	TRBJ2-2	TRBD2	TGTGCCAGCAGCTTATTTTTTCGTCCTAGCGGGAGGCACACCGGGGAGCTGTTTTTT	CASSLFFRPSGRHTGELFF
TRBV5-5	TRBJ1-5	.	TGTGCCAGCAGCTTGGCCGTTGGGGGATATCAGCCCCAGCATTTT	CASSLAVGGYQPQHF
TRBV28	TRBJ2-7	.	TGTGCCAGCAGCCGCGGCGGGGACCCCTACGAGCAGTACTTC	CASSRGGDPYEQYF
TRBV5-8	TRBJ1-5	.	TGTGCCAGCAGCTTTACTCTCTGGGGCGGCAATCAGCCCCAGCATTTT	CASSFTLWGGNQPQHF